Included here is one T cell receptor (beta chain) sequence, with context. What it binds is unknown. CDR1 is MNHEY and CDR2 is SMNVEV in the germline V gene (reference sequence). The CDR3 loop spans 14 amino acids. The V end lost 3 bases, the J end lost 7 bases, and 16 bases lay between the germline ends. CD45RO-negative, CCR7-selected cells formed the naive CD8 fraction, which excluded terminally differentiated effector memory CD45RA+ cells. The data are from a study of shared clonotypes between healthy human individuals. Study-level points and caveats: On the whole, naive subsets had larger estimated richness than memory subsets had.

Assay runs were performed at deep level. Around 220 ng DNA, 25,000 to 30,000 T cell genomes, went into each sorted-subset replicate PCR. Sequencing was performed with immunoSEQ multiplex PCR; in TCRdb, only in-frame clones are kept and a portion is missing. The data hold over 2,000,000 clones, with about 93% observed a single time. Sequenced: naive CD8+ T cells from PBMCs. This clonotype was obtained from a man between 18 and 35 years old in good health. Some clones in this sample may be carry-over from other donors' samples. This chain connects TRBV27 to TRBJ2-7, with D perhaps assigned TRBD1 or TRBD2 (7 bases each). For the CDR3, the DNA is TGTGCCAGCAGTTTCAGGGAGGGGGCCTGGGAGCAGTACTTC. Its translation: CASSFREGAWEQYF.